The rows below give T cell receptor beta chains drawn from one sample of a study of blood T cell repertoires in COVID-19. Assay: immunoSEQ multiplex PCR; the TCRdb copy retains only in-frame clones and omits some. The repertoire consists of about 210,000 clones, with approximately 90% occurring once and the leading ten covering 1.2%. The sequenced sample was peripheral blood. The receptors derive from a man aged 25 to 40 with acute or convalescent COVID-19. The CDR3 runs from the conserved cysteine through the conserved F or W. A D gene is named only where the DNA matches it firmly. Size is stated for part of the rows, as once, few or many counts, or as a class when the clone is expanded.

V gene	J gene	D gene	clone size	CDR3 DNA	CDR3 protein
TRBV15	TRBJ1-3	TRBD1	.	TGTGCCACCAGCAGGGGGACAGGGATAAACACCATATATTTT	CATSRGTGINTIYF
TRBV29-1	TRBJ2-5	.	.	TGCAGCGTTGTACAGTTACAAGAGACCCAGTACTTC	CSVVQLQETQYF
TRBV3-1/TRBV3-2	TRBJ1-2	.	.	TGTGCCAGCAGCCACCACAGGGACTATGGCTACACCTTC	CASSHHRDYGYTF
TRBV6-5	TRBJ2-7	.	.	TGTGCCAGCAGTTACGGGGGGGCAAACGAGCAGTACTTC	CASSYGGANEQYF
TRBV7-9	TRBJ2-2	TRBD2	.	TGTGCCAGCAACCAACTAGCGACCTCCGGGGAGCTGTTTTTT	CASNQLATSGELFF
TRBV5-1	TRBJ2-6	TRBD1	.	TGCGCCAGCAGCCTAAGGACAGGAGAACCCTCTGGGGCCAACGTCCTGACTTTC	CASSLRTGEPSGANVLTF
TRBV9	TRBJ2-1	TRBD1	once	TGTGCCAGCAGCGTAGGGGGACAGGGTATCGACAATGAGCAGTTCTTC	CASSVGGQGIDNEQFF
TRBV28	TRBJ2-2	.	once	TGTGCCAGCAGAACCGGTTGGACCGGGGAGCTGTTTTTT	CASRTGWTGELFF
TRBV11-3	TRBJ2-2	.	.	TGTGCCAGCAGCTCCTTTACCAAAGGGGGGGCCGGGGAGCTGTTTTTT	CASSSFTKGGAGELFF
TRBV2	TRBJ2-5	TRBD1	.	TGTGCCAGTCGGGACAGGGGAGAGACCCAGTACTTC	CASRDRGETQYF
TRBV28	TRBJ2-7	TRBD1	.	TGTGCCAGCAGTGCAGGGGGCTGGGTCGACGAGCAGTACTTC	CASSAGGWVDEQYF
TRBV30	TRBJ1-6	.	.	TGTGCCTGGAGTTCACAGGGAGTGGCACCCCTCCACTTT	CAWSSQGVAPLHF
TRBV3-1/TRBV3-2	TRBJ2-1	.	once	TGTGCCAGCAGCAGGGGGGGCTACAATGAGCAGTTCTTC	CASSRGGYNEQFF
TRBV5-4	TRBJ2-2	TRBD2	.	TGTGCCAGCAGCCCCCCACTAGCGGGGAACACCGGGGAGCTGTTTTTT	CASSPPLAGNTGELFF
TRBV6-6	TRBJ1-2	TRBD1	.	TGTGCCAGCAGTTGGGACAGGGTAAAAGGCTACACCTTC	CASSWDRVKGYTF
TRBV5-1	TRBJ2-2	.	.	TGCGCCAGCAGCCCAACCCTAGAAAAGAACACCGGGGAGCTGTTTTTT	CASSPTLEKNTGELFF
TRBV9	TRBJ2-3	.	.	TGTGCCAGCAGCGTAGGCGGGGCGGAACCAGATACGCAGTATTTT	CASSVGGAEPDTQYF
TRBV19	TRBJ1-5	.	.	TGTGCCAGTAAGTCCTCCACACTCTACGGAGGACAGCCCCAGCATTTT	CASKSSTLYGGQPQHF
TRBV19	TRBJ1-5	TRBD1	.	TGTGCCAGTAGTATAGATCATGGGACAGGGAGAAGTCAGCCCCAGCATTTT	CASSIDHGTGRSQPQHF
TRBV29-1	TRBJ2-2	TRBD1	.	TGCAGCCCGTTACCCGGACAGGGCGGAACCCGAAACACCGGGGAGCTGTTTTTT	CSPLPGQGGTRNTGELFF
TRBV19	TRBJ1-2	TRBD1	.	TGTGCCAGTAGGCCGGGACAGGGGGCAAAGTATGGCTACACCTTC	CASRPGQGAKYGYTF
TRBV7-2	TRBJ2-2	.	.	TGTGCCAGCAGCTTAGGTTACCCTAAGAGGACCGGGGAGCTGTTTTTT	CASSLGYPKRTGELFF
TRBV12-5	TRBJ2-7	TRBD1	.	TGTGCTAGTGGTTCGGGACAGGGGTCCTACGAGCAGTACTTC	CASGSGQGSYEQYF
TRBV7-9	TRBJ1-2	.	.	TGTGCCAGCAGCTCCTTACCGGGACTTAATGGCTACACCTTC	CASSSLPGLNGYTF
TRBV3-1/TRBV3-2	TRBJ1-2	.	.	TGTGCCAGCAGCCAAGGGGGGGTCTGGGGCTACACCTTC	CASSQGGVWGYTF
TRBV30	TRBJ2-2	TRBD2	.	TGTGCCTGGGTAGCGGGAGGGAGGACCGGGGAGCTGTTTTTT	CAWVAGGRTGELFF
TRBV19	TRBJ1-2	.	.	TGTGCCAGTAACCACCTGGGAGGACCGAAGGGCTTC	CASNHLGGPKGF
TRBV7-3	TRBJ2-3	TRBD2	.	TGTGCCAGCAGCTTAACACAGCGGGGGGGCACAGATACGCAGTATTTT	CASSLTQRGGTDTQYF
TRBV28	TRBJ1-1	.	.	TGTGCTACAGGGTTGGGGAACACTGAAGCTTTCTTT	CATGLGNTEAFF
TRBV7-2	TRBJ2-5	TRBD2	.	TGTGCCAGCAGCTCGAGCGGGAGGTGGCAAGAGACCCAGTACTTC	CASSSSGRWQETQYF
TRBV9	TRBJ2-2	.	.	TGTGCCAGCAGCTACACCGGGGGCACCGGGGAGCTGTTTTTT	CASSYTGGTGELFF
TRBV19	TRBJ2-3	TRBD1	.	TGTGCCAGTAACGATCCGGGACAGGGGGCAAGAGATACGCAGTATTTT	CASNDPGQGARDTQYF
TRBV5-1	TRBJ1-1	.	few	TGCGCCAGCATGGAGCAGACGAACACTGAAGCTTTCTTT	CASMEQTNTEAFF
TRBV4-1	TRBJ1-2	.	.	TGCGCCAGCAGCCCCCTCCCAGGGTGGCATGGCTACACCTTC	CASSPLPGWHGYTF
TRBV2	TRBJ2-5	.	.	TGTGCCAGCAGGGAAGATTGGCGGGGCCAAGAGACCCAGTACTTC	CASREDWRGQETQYF
TRBV19	TRBJ2-2	TRBD2	.	TGTGCCAGTAGTATTTACGGCGGGGGACTCACCGGGGAGCTGTTTTTT	CASSIYGGGLTGELFF
TRBV7-6	TRBJ2-3	.	.	TGTGCCAGCAGCTCGGAGCTAATGGGTAGCTCTAGCACAGATACGCAGTATTTT	CASSSELMGSSSTDTQYF
TRBV29-1	TRBJ2-7	TRBD1	few	TGCAGCGTTGCCCCGTGGACAGGGGGCCCGTCCGAGCAGTACTTC	CSVAPWTGGPSEQYF
TRBV10-2	TRBJ2-6	TRBD2	.	TGCGCCAGCAGTGTGATAGCGGGAGGGCCTTATGGGGCCAACGTCCTGACTTTC	CASSVIAGGPYGANVLTF
TRBV30	TRBJ2-7	.	.	TGTGCCTGGAGGGCAGGGCAGGGCCTCTCCTACGAGCAGTACTTC	CAWRAGQGLSYEQYF
TRBV5-1	TRBJ2-5	.	.	TGCGCCAGCAGCTTTGGCGAGGGAGGAGAGACCCAGTACTTC	CASSFGEGGETQYF
TRBV6-2/TRBV6-3	TRBJ2-2	.	once	TGTGCCAGCAGCCAACCGCCTAGCAGAGTAGCAGTGTCTCTGTTTTTT	CASSQPPSRVAVSLFF